This T cell receptor (beta chain) is from a study of blood T cells in healthy people across ages. Study-wide background: Capture via template switching afforded approximately one barcoded beta molecule per two T cells.

Primed by a sample-barcoded 5' primer and a J-beta primer mix, a second PCR proceeded for 7 to 11 cycles. TCRdb redid the calling of the 5' RACE reads with MiXCR, one entry per CDR3 protein. This sample yields 900,000 to 950,000 distinct CDR3 sequences, of which about 27% are seen a single time; roughly a tenth belongs to the top ten. Deletions cut 1 base from V and 1 base from J, with 10 bases between. Germline V gene sequence: CDR1 SEHNR, CDR2 FQNEAQ (reference sequence). The CDR3 sequence is 15 residues long. These data also featured in a second study, about T cells of mothers and their children.

V usage is TRBV7-9 and J usage is TRBJ1-1, with a tentative D call TRBD1 (6 bases). Specimen: blood. The clonotype originates from a woman aged 40 to 50 in good health. CDR3 in DNA: TGTGCCAGCAGCTTAGGTAGGGGGACGAACACTGAAGCTTTCTTT. It codes for CASSLGRGTNTEAFF.